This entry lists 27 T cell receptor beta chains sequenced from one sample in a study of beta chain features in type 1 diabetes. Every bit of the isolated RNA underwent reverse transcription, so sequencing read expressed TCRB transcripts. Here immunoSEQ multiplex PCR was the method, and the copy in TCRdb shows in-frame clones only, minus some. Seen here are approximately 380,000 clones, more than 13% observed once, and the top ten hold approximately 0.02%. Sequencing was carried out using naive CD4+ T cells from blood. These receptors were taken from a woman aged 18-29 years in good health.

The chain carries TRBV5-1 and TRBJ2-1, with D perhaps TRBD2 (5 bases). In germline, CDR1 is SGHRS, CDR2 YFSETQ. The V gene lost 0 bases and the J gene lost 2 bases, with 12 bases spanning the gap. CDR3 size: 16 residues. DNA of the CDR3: TGCGCCAGCAGCTTGGAGGTCGGAGCGGCCTACAATGAGCAGTTCTTC. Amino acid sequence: CASSLEVGAAYNEQFF. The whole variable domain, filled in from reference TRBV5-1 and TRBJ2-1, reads KAGVTQTPRYLIKTRGQQVTLSCSPISGHRSVSWYQQTPGQGLQFLFEYFSETQRNKGNFPGRFSGRQFSNSRSEMNVSTLELGDSALYLCASSLEVGAAYNEQFFGPGTRLTVL.

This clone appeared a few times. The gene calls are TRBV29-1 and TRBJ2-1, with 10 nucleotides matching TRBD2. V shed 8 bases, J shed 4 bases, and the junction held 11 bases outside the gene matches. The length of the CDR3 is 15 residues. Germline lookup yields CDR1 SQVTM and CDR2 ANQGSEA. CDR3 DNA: TGCAGCTCCGAGGATCCACTAGCGGGGTACAATGAGCAGTTCTTC. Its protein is CSSEDPLAGYNEQFF.

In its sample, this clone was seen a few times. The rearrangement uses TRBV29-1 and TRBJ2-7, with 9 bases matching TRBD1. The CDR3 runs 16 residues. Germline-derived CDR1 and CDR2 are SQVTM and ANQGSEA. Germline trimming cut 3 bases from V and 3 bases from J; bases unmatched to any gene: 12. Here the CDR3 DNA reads TGCAGCGTTGAGGATTTAGGGGGACAGGGCGGCTACGAGCAGTACTTC. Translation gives CSVEDLGGQGGYEQYF.

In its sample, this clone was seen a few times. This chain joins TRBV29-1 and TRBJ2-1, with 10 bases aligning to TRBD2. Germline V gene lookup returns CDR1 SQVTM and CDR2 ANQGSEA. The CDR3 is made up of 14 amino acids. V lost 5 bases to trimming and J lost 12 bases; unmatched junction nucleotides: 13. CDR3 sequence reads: CSVLGLAERVWQFF. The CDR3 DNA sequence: TGCAGCGTTCTAGGACTAGCGGAACGAGTGTGGCAGTTCTTC.

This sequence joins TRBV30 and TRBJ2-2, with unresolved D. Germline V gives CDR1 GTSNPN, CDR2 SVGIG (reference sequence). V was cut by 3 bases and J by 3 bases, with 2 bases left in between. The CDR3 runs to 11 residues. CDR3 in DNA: TGTGCCTGGAGCGACACCGGGGAGCTGTTTTTT. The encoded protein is CAWSDTGELFF. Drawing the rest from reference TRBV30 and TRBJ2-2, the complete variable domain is SQTIHQWPATLVQPVGSPLSLECTVEGTSNPNLYWYRQAAGRGLQLLFYSVGIGQISSEVPQNLSASRPQDRQFILSSKKLLLSDSGFYLCAWSDTGELFFGEGSRLTVL.

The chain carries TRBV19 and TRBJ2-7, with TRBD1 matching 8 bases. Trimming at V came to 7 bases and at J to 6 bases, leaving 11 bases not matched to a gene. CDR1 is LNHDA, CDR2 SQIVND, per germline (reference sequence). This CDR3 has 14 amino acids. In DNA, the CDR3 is TGTGCCAGTAAAGAGGACAGGGAACTATCCGAGCAGTACTTC. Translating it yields CASKEDRELSEQYF.

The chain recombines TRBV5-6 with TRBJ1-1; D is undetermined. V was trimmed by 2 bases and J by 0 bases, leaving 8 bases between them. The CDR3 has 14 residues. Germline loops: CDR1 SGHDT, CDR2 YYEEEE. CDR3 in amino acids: CASSLQRLNTEAFF. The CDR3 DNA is TGTGCCAGCAGCTTACAGAGACTGAACACTGAAGCTTTCTTT.

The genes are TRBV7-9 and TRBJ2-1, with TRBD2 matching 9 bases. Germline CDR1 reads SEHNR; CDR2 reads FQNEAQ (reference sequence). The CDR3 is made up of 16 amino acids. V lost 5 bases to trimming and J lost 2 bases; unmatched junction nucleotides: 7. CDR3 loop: CASSVRLAVPYNEQFF. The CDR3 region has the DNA TGTGCCAGCAGCGTCCGACTAGCGGTTCCCTACAATGAGCAGTTCTTC.

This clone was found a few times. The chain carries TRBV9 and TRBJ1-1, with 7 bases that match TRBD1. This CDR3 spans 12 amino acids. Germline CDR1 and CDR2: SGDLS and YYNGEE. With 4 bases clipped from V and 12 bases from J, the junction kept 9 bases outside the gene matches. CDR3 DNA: TGTGCCAGCAGCTTTACAACAGGGGTACCTTTCTTT. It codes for CASSFTTGVPFF. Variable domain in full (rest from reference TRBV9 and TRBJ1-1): DSGVTQTPKHLITATGQRVTLRCSPRSGDLSVYWYQQSLDQGLQFLIQYYNGEERAKGNILERFSAQQFPDLHSELNLSSLELGDSALYFCASSFTTGVPFFGQGTRLTVV.

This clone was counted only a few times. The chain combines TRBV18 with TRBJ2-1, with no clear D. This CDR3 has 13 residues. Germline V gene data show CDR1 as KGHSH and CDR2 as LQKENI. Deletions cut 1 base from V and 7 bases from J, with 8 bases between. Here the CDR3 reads CASSPRAENEQFF. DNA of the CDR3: TGTGCCAGCTCACCACGGGCAGAGAATGAGCAGTTCTTC.

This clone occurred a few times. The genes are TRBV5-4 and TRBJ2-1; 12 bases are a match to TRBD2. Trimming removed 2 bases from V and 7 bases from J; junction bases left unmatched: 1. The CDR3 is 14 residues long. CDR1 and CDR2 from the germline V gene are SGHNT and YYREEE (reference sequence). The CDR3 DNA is TGTGCCAGCAGCTTAGGGACTAGCGGGAATGAGCAGTTCTTC. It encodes CASSLGTSGNEQFF.

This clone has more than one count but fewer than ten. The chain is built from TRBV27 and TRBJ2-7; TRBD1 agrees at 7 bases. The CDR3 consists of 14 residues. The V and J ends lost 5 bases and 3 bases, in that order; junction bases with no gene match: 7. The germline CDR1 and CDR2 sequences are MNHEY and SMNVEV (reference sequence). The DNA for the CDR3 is TGTGCCAGCAGTCATCCGGGACAGCTCTACGAGCAGTACTTC. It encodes CASSHPGQLYEQYF.

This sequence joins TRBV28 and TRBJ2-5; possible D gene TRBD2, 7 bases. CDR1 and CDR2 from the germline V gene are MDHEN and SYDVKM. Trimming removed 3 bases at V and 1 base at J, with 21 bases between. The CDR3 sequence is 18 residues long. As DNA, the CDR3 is TGTGCCAGCAGTTTCGGGGGGCCGAGAGCGGGACCCCAAGAGACCCAGTACTTC. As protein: CASSFGGPRAGPQETQYF. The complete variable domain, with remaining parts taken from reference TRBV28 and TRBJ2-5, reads DVKVTQSSRYLVKRTGEKVFLECVQDMDHENMFWYRQDPGLGLRLIYFSYDVKMKEKGDIPEGYSVSREKKERFSLILESASTNQTSMYLCASSFGGPRAGPQETQYFGPGTRLLVL.

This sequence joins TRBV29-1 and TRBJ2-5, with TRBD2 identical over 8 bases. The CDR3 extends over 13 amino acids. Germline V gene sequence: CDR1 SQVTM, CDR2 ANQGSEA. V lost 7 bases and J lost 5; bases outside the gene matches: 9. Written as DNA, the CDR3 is TGCAGCGGGATGACTAGCGCAAGGGAGACCCAGTACTTC. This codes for CSGMTSARETQYF.

The CDR3 DNA is TGTGCCAGCAGCTCACAGGGGGGGGTATCTGAAGCTTTCTTT. It translates to CASSSQGGVSEAFF. The chain is built from TRBV5-4 and TRBJ1-1, with 8 bases lining up with TRBD1. V shed 3 bases and J 6 bases; nucleotides not matched to a gene: 7. CDR1 is SGHNT, CDR2 YYREEE, per germline (reference sequence). The CDR3 loop spans 14 amino acids.

CDR3 residues: CSVTGTRGTGELFF. The CDR3 DNA reads as TGCAGCGTTACTGGGACTAGGGGTACCGGGGAGCTGTTTTTT. The genes are TRBV29-1 and TRBJ2-2, with 8 positions matching TRBD2. The CDR3 runs 14 residues. V lost 5 bases, J lost 5 bases, and 7 bases stayed unmatched. Germline V lookup: CDR1 SQVTM, CDR2 ANQGSEA.

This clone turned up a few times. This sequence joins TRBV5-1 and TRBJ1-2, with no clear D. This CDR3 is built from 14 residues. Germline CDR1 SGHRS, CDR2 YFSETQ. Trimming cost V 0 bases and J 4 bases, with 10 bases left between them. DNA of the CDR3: TGCGCCAGCAGCTTGGCGGGGTATTCCTATGGCTACACCTTC. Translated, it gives CASSLAGYSYGYTF.

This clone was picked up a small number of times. CDR3 sequence (DNA): TGTGCCACCGGCCGGGACAGGGGCAATCAGCCCCAGCATTTT. It is translated as CATGRDRGNQPQHF. The J gene is TRBJ1-5, the V gene TRBV15; TRBD1 matches 9 bases. Germline V gene lookup returns CDR1 LNHNV and CDR2 YYDKDF (reference sequence). The CDR3 extends over 14 amino acids. V lost 8 bases, J lost 2 bases, and 4 bases stayed unmatched.

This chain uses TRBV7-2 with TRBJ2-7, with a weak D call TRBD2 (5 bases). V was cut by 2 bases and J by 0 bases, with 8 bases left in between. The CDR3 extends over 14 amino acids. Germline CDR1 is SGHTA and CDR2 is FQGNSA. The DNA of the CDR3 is TGTGCCAGCAGCTTAACGGGGATCTCCTACGAGCAGTACTTC. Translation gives CASSLTGISYEQYF.

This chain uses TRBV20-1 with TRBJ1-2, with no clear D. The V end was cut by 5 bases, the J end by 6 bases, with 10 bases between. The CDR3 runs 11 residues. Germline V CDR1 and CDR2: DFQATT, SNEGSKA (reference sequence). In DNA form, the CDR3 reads TGCAGTGCTTATCACAGCCATGGCTACACCTTC. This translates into CSAYHSHGYTF.

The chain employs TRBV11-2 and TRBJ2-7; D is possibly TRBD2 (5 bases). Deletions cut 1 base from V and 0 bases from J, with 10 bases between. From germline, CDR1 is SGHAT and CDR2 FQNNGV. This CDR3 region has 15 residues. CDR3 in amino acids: CASSLVWESSYEQYF. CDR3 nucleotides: TGTGCCAGCAGCTTAGTGTGGGAGAGCTCCTACGAGCAGTACTTC.

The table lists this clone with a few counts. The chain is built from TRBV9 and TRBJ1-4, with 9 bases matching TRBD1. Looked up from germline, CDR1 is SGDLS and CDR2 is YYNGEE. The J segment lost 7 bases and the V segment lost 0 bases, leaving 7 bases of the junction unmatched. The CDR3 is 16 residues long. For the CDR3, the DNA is TGTGCCAGCAGCGTAGCTCCGTCGGACAGGGGTGAAAAACTGTTTTTT. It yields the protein CASSVAPSDRGEKLFF. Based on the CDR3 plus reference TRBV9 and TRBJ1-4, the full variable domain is DSGVTQTPKHLITATGQRVTLRCSPRSGDLSVYWYQQSLDQGLQFLIQYYNGEERAKGNILERFSAQQFPDLHSELNLSSLELGDSALYFCASSVAPSDRGEKLFFGSGTQLSVL.

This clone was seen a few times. The CDR3 reads CASSLDRLHEQYF. The CDR3, as DNA: TGTGCCAGCAGTTTGGACAGGCTCCACGAGCAGTACTTC. The chain recombines TRBV28 with TRBJ2-7; TRBD1 matches at 7 bases. Germline V lookup: CDR1 MDHEN, CDR2 SYDVKM. Trimming took 3 bases from V and 5 from J; bases not matched to a gene: 4. CDR3 length: 13 residues.

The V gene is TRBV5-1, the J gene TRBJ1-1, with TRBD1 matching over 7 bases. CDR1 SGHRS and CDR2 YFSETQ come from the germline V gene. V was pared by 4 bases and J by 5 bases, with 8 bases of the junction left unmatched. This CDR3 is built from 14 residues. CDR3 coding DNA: TGCGCCAGCAGCCCCCAGGGGGTGGGTACTGAAGCTTTCTTT. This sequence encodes CASSPQGVGTEAFF.

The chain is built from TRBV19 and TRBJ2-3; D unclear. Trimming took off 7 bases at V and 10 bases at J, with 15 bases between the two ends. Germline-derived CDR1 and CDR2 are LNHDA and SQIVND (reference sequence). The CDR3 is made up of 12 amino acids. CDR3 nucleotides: TGTGCCAGTACCCCGACATGTTTAGCGCAGTATTTT. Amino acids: CASTPTCLAQYF.

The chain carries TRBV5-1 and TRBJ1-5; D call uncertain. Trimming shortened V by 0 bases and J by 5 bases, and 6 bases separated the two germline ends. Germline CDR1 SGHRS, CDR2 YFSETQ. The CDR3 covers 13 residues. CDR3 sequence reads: CASSLAPDQPQHF. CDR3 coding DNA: TGCGCCAGCAGCTTGGCGCCAGATCAGCCCCAGCATTTT.

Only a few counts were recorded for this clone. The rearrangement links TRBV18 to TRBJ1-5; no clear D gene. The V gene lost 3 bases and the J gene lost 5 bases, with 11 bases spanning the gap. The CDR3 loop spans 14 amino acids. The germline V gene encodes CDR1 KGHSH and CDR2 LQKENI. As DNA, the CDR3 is TGTGCCAGCTCACCCGTAAGCGGTTATCAGCCCCAGCATTTT. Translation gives CASSPVSGYQPQHF.